Below, one TCR beta chain is given with its context. What it recognizes is unknown. Donors gave around 9.8 milliliters of peripheral blood apiece. Samples each yielded at least 5.5 micrograms of total RNA. This specimen belongs to a study of blood T cells in healthy people across ages. Study observations and caveats: Naive T cell percentage showed a strong correlation with the diversity of TCR beta.

Trimming at V came to 5 bases and at J to 4 bases, leaving 13 bases not matched to a gene. The CDR3 runs to 16 residues. CDR1 KGHSY and CDR2 FQNENV come from the germline V gene. The second PCR ran 7 to 11 cycles with a sample-barcoded 5' primer and J-beta primers. A single record per CDR3 protein comes from TCRdb applying MiXCR to the 5' RACE reads. Altogether 800,000 to 950,000 distinct CDR3 sequences are present, roughly 28% being singletons, with the ten largest covering about 9.4%. The same data also went into a second study, on T cells of mothers and their children. That investigation notes: Overlap ran slightly, non-significantly higher for related than unrelated mother-child pairs.

The chain combines TRBV16 with TRBJ1-1, with 7 bases that match TRBD1. The sample taken for sequencing was blood. The receptor was derived from a woman aged 35 to 49 in good health. CDR3 nucleotide sequence: TGTGCCAGCAGCTACATATTACAGGGGATAGGCACTGAAGCTTTCTTT. It encodes CASSYILQGIGTEAFF.